This TCR beta chain was sequenced during a study of cytomegalovirus exposure and HLA in healthy donors. Background on the study: Within an early data release were roughly 90 million unique TCRs drawn from HLA-typed donors. Study outcomes and limitations: Later analysis indicated greater clonal expansion among HLA-associated TCR beta chains than among equally common other chains. 87-base-pair reads could not separate some V segments, including TRBV6-2 and TRBV6-3. Certain sequence variants were highly shared and formed a cluster, and this cluster was likely a sequencing artifact.

PCR amplification relied on 60 Vbeta primers (plus 13 Jbeta primers). Some clones are missing from TCRdb's copy, which holds only in-frame ones; the method was immunoSEQ multiplex PCR. The repertoire holds more than 95,000 clones, over 70% seen once, with 4% in the top ten. Points on this clone: Its target is not known.

CDR1 is SGHRS, CDR2 YFSETQ, per germline. The CDR3 contains 17 residues. Between the trimmed V and J ends, which lost 2 bases and 1 base, there was a span of 18 bases. The gene calls are TRBV5-1 and TRBJ1-1; no reliable D call. Sequenced: PBMCs. This TCR came from a man between 18 and 29 years old in good health and CMV-seropositive. This CDR3 is CASSFTRSQNKNTEAFF. The CDR3 DNA is TGCGCCAGCAGCTTCACCCGGAGCCAGAATAAGAACACTGAAGCTTTCTTT.